This TCR beta chain came from a study of cytomegalovirus exposure and HLA in healthy donors. Study observations and caveats: Previous analysis showed most TCR beta V segments were productive about 87% or about 30% of the time.

All donors participated as healthy donors of bone marrow. This clone was seen only a few times. The antigen remains undetermined. The primer mix had 60 Vbeta and 13 Jbeta primers. TCRdb keeps only in-frame clones here, not all; method: immunoSEQ multiplex PCR. The sample shows some 200,000 clones, approximately 9.5% of them seen only once. The origin of this receptor is a woman aged 30 to 39 in good health and CMV-seropositive. Sequencing was carried out using PBMCs.

CDR3: CAWSLAGLPGELFF. CDR3 sequence (DNA): TGTGCCTGGAGCCTGGCGGGCTTACCTGGGGAGCTGTTTTTT. The chain has TRBV30 and TRBJ2-2; weak D call: TRBD2 (5 bases). The length of the CDR3 is 14 residues. Germline V lookup: CDR1 GTSNPN, CDR2 SVGIG (reference sequence). The V end lost 3 bases, the J end lost 8 bases, and 16 bases lay between the germline ends.